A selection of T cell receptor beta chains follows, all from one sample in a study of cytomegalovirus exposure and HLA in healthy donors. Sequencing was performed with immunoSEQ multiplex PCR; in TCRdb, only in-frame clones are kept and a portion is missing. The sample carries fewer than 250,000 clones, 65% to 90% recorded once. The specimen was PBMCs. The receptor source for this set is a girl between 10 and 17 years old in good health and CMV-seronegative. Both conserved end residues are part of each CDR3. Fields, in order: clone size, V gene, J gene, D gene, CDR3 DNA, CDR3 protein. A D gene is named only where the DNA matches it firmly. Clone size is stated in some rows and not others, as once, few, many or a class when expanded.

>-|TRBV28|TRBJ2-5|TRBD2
TGTGCCAGCAGTCCCGGACGGGGGGGAGTCCCAGAAGAGACCCAGTACTTC
CASSPGRGGVPEETQYF
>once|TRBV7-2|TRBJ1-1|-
TGTGCCAGCAGCTTATTGGGCCCCAGGATGGCTGAAGCTTTCTTT
CASSLLGPRMAEAFF
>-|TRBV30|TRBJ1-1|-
TGTGCCTGGAGTCCTACGACAGGAATTCCCCGCAGGAACACTGAAGCTTTCTTT
CAWSPTTGIPRRNTEAFF
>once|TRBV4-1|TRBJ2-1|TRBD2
TGCGCCAGCAGCCAGGAACAACGACTAGCGGTCAAGAGCTCCTACAATGAGCAGTTCTTC
CASSQEQRLAVKSSYNEQFF
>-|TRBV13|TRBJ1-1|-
TGTGCCAGCAGCGGCCAGTACACTGAAGCTTTCTTT
CASSGQYTEAFF
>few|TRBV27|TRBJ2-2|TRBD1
TGTGCCAGCAGGACAGGGTCGGCGAACACCGGGGAGCTGTTTTTT
CASRTGSANTGELFF
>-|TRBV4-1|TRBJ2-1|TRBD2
TGCGCCAGCAGCCACACCGAGACTAGCGGGATTCATGAGCAGTTCTTC
CASSHTETSGIHEQFF
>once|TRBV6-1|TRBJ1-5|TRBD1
TGTGCCAGCAGTGGGACAGGAGTCTATCAGCCCCAGCATTTT
CASSGTGVYQPQHF
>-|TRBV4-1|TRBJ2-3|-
TGCGCCAGCAGCCCGATGTCGGTGGTGCAGTATTTT
CASSPMSVVQYF
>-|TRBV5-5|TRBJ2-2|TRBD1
TGTGCCAGCAGCTTGACAGGGGGTTATGCCGGGGAGCTGTTTTTT
CASSLTGGYAGELFF
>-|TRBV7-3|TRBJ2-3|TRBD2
TGTGCCAGCAGCCTGGGACTAGCGGGGCTCCCCGGAGGAGATACGCAGTATTTT
CASSLGLAGLPGGDTQYF
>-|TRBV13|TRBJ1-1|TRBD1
TGTGCCAGCAAGGCAGGGGGCGAGGACACTGAAGCTTTCTTT
CASKAGGEDTEAFF
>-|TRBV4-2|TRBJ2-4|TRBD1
TGTGCCAGCAGCCAGGACTCGACAGGGTCCAAAAACATTCAGTACTTC
CASSQDSTGSKNIQYF
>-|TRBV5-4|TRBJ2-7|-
TGTGCCAGCAGCTTTTCCGACGAGCAGTACTTC
CASSFSDEQYF
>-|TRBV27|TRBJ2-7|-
TGTGCCAGCAGACCCGGTAGGGGGAGAGGCGAGCAGTACTTC
CASRPGRGRGEQYF
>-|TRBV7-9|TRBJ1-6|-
TGTGCCAGCAGCGCGCTCACAGGGCCCCTCCACTTT
CASSALTGPLHF
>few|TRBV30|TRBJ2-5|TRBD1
TGTGCCTGGAGATGGGGACAGGGGTATCAAGAGACCCAGTACTTC
CAWRWGQGYQETQYF
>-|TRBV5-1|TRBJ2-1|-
TGCGCCAGCAGCCCTAGGGGATATGAGCAGTTCTTC
CASSPRGYEQFF
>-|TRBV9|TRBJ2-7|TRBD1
TGTGCCAGCAGCGCCGGACAGGCGGGCCCCTACGAGCAGTACTTC
CASSAGQAGPYEQYF
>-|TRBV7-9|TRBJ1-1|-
TGTGCCAGCAGCGATGGGAGGCAGAAAGCTTTCTTT
CASSDGRQKAFF
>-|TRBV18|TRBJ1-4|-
TGTGCCAGCTCGGCGGTGGAGGGAGAAAAACTGTTTTTT
CASSAVEGEKLFF
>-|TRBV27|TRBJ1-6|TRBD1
TGTGCCAGCACGGGACAGGGGGCTAATAATTCACCCCTCCACTTT
CASTGQGANNSPLHF
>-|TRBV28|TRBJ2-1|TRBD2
TGTGCCAGCAGGGTCGCGGGGGTTTACAATGAGCAGTTCTTC
CASRVAGVYNEQFF
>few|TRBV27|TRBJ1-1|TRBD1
TGTGCCAGCAGTTTTGACAGGGGAGGAGGAGAGAACACTGAAGCTTTCTTT
CASSFDRGGGENTEAFF
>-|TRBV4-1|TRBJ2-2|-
TGCGCCAGCAGGAGGTCGGAAGACACCGGGGAGCTGTTTTTT
CASRRSEDTGELFF
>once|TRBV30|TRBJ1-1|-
TGTGCCTGGACCAAAACAGAGAACACTGAAGCTTTCTTT
CAWTKTENTEAFF
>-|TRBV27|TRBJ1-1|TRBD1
TGTGCCAGCAGTTTTTCGGCAGGGGGCTCTTTAGACGCTTTCTTT
CASSFSAGGSLDAFF
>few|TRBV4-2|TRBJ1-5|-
TGTGCCAGCAGCCGAAGTTCGACTGTAGGTCAGCCCCAGCATTTT
CASSRSSTVGQPQHF
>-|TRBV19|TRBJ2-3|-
TGTGCCAGTAGTGCCGGACAGCCAAGGGATACGCAGTATTTT
CASSAGQPRDTQYF
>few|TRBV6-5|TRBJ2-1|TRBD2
TGTGCCAGCAGTACCTCAGCGGGATCCTACAATGAGCAGTTCTTC
CASSTSAGSYNEQFF
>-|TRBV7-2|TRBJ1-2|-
TGTGCCAGCAGCCCTCAGTCTTCCAAATTCTATGGCTACACCTTC
CASSPQSSKFYGYTF
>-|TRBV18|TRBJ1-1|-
TGTGCCAGCTCACGTGCATCCGGGACATCAAGGATGAACACTGAAGCTTTCTTT
CASSRASGTSRMNTEAFF
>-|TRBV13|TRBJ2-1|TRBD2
TGTGCCAGCAGCCCGAAACCGGGACTAGCGGGGGGGCACAATGAGCAGTTCTTC
CASSPKPGLAGGHNEQFF
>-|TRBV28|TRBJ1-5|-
TGTGCCAGCAGTTTACAGGGGTGGGAGCCCCAGCATTTT
CASSLQGWEPQHF
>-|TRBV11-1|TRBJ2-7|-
TGTGCCAGCAGCTTAGAAGATGGTAGCTCCTACGAGCAGTACTTC
CASSLEDGSSYEQYF
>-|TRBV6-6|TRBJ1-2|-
TGTGCCAGCAGCTCCTACTATGGCTACACCTTC
CASSSYYGYTF
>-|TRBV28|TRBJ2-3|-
TGTGCCAGCAGTCCCCAAAGAGGGGGTGGGACAGATACGCAGTATTTT
CASSPQRGGGTDTQYF
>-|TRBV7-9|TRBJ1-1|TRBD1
TGTTCCAGCAGCCTCGGGTGGGACAACAGGGGGAACACTGAAGCTTTCTTT
CSSSLGWDNRGNTEAFF
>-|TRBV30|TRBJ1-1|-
TGTGCCTGGAGTGTACGCAGGAACACTGAAGCTTTCTTT
CAWSVRRNTEAFF
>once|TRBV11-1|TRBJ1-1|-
TGTGCCAGCAGGAAAGGCAGTGGCAGGGCGAACACTGAAGCTTTCTTT
CASRKGSGRANTEAFF
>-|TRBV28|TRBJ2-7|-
TGTGCCAGCAGTTTCCGGGACAAACGATACGAGCAGTACTTC
CASSFRDKRYEQYF
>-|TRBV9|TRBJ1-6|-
TGTGCCAGCAGCGACGAGGAAAATAGAGTTAGCTCCTATAATTCACCCCTCCACTTT
CASSDEENRVSSYNSPLHF
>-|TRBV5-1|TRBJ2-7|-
TGCGCCAGCAGCTTGGGACAGGCTACCTACGAGCAGTACTTC
CASSLGQATYEQYF
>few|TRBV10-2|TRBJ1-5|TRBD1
TGCGCCAGCAGTGATGGGACAGCGCTTCAGCCCCAGCATTTT
CASSDGTALQPQHF
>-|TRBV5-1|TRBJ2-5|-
TGCGCCAGCAGCTCGGGTAGCGGAGTGGCTGGGGAGACCCAGTACTTC
CASSSGSGVAGETQYF
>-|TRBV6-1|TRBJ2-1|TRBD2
TGTGCCAGCACCAAACGGACTAGCGGGTCAAATGAGCAGTTCTTC
CASTKRTSGSNEQFF
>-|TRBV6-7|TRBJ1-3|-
TGTGCCAGCCTAGGTGCAGGGCCCTCCTCTGGAAACACCATATATTTT
CASLGAGPSSGNTIYF
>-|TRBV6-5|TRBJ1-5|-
TGTGCCAGCAGGGAGGGTGCCAATCAGCCCCAGCATTTT
CASREGANQPQHF
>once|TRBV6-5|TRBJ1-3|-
TGTGCCAGCAGTCGATCTACCAACGTCATAAACACCATATATTTT
CASSRSTNVINTIYF
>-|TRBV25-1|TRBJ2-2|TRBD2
TGTGCCAGCACCAAATCAACTAGCGGGTTCGCCGGGGAGCTGTTTTTT
CASTKSTSGFAGELFF
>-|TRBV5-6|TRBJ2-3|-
TGTGCCAGCAGCTTTATGGACTCCCGGGCAGATACGCAGTATTTT
CASSFMDSRADTQYF
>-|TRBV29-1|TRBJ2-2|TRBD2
TGCAGCGCCCGGGGGGGGAACACCGGGGAGCTGTTTTTT
CSARGGNTGELFF
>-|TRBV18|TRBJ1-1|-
TGTGCCAGCTCCCCCGACAGGCTCTCCATGAACACTGAAGCTTTCTTT
CASSPDRLSMNTEAFF
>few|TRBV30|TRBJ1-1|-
TGTGCCTGGAGTGTTTGGAGTACTGAAGCTTTCTTT
CAWSVWSTEAFF
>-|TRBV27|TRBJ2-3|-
TGTGCCAGCAGTTCCGAGATTGCAGATACGCAGTATTTT
CASSSEIADTQYF
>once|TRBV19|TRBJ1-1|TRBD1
TGTGCCAGTAGTATTTATACAGGGGAGCTGAACACTGAAGCTTTCTTT
CASSIYTGELNTEAFF
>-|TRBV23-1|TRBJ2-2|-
TGCGCCAGCAGTCTGAGGGAGGACACCGGGGAGCTGTTTTTT
CASSLREDTGELFF
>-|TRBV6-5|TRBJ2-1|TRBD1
TGTGCCAGCCAGGGGGCTAGCCGGTCGAATGAGCAGTTCTTC
CASQGASRSNEQFF
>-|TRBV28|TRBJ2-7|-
TGTGCCAGCAGTTCCGGGGGAACCTACGAGCAGTACTTC
CASSSGGTYEQYF